This paragraph reports one T cell receptor beta chain. With a much larger clone just one base away, this may be a read error. These data originate in a study of T cells in Graves' hyperthyroidism and ophthalmopathy. Template material for amplifying TCR beta CDR3 regions consisted of RNA transcripts. The HTBI set primed first-round TCR CDR3 RT-PCR. A single record per CDR3 protein comes from TCRdb applying MiXCR to the multiplex PCR reads. The data hold around 360,000 distinct CDR3 sequences, with 15% observed a single time. CDR1 is SGHAT, CDR2 FQNNGV, per germline. The CDR3 has 14 residues. The ends lost 5 bases at V and 6 bases at J; junction bases unmatched: 6.

Sequenced sample: blood. The gene calls are TRBV11-2 and TRBJ2-2; TRBD2 aligns across 7 bases. The source is a woman aged 60-75 years with Graves' ophthalmopathy. This CDR3 is CASSRIGRAGELFF. For the CDR3, the DNA is TGTGCCAGCAGCCGAATAGGGAGGGCCGGGGAGCTGTTTTTT.